These 5 T cell receptor beta chains were all obtained from the same sample, sequenced in a study of a mutant IDH1 vaccine in newly diagnosed glioma (TCRdb year 2021). Library generation was performed with the immunoSEQ multiplex PCR assay. The table comes from immuneACCESS by way of TCRdb, which keeps in-frame sequences with V and J called. Part of the clones is missing from these tables; in studies checked, under half for an unresolved V gene and the rest for unknown reasons. In this sample the table shows about 51,000 clones, about 83% of which occur a single time. The ten most abundant clones make up approximately 1.8% of the sample. Interpreted using the paper, the time point label stands for: baseline, week 1 (first vaccination visit). The sample's treatment or condition, from its label and the paper: pre-vaccination baseline after standard-of-care therapy. The source was PBMCs, collected from a glioma patient treated with radiotherapy, temozolomide or both. The receptor set was obtained from a woman in her thirties or forties with glioma.

The chain employs TRBV5-6 and TRBJ2-5; 10 nucleotides match TRBD2. The V and J ends lost 7 bases and 5 bases, in that order; junction bases with no gene match: 11. CDR1 SGHDT and CDR2 YYEEEE come from the germline V gene. The CDR3 is 15 amino acids. The CDR3 spells CASLLAGLVLETQYF. CDR3 in DNA: TGTGCCAGCTTACTAGCGGGGCTTGTTTTGGAGACCCAGTACTTC.

V usage is TRBV7-5 and J usage is TRBJ2-1; TRBD2, the D gene given by the table, was not confirmed from the DNA. TRBV7-5 is a pseudogene. The CDR3 is made up of 14 amino acids. The CDR3 bases are TGTGCCAGAAGCTCCCCCCCGGGGTACAATGAGCAGTTCTTC. It yields the protein CARSSPPGYNEQFF.

V usage is TRBV7-2 and J usage is TRBJ1-4, with D uncertain. The CDR3 is 14 residues long. V was pared by 0 bases and J by 6 bases, with 8 bases between. The germline CDR1 and CDR2 sequences are SGHTA and FQGNSA. The CDR3 here is CASSLARQDEKLFF. CDR3 DNA sequence: TGTGCCAGCAGCTTAGCGCGGCAGGATGAAAAACTGTTTTTT.

The rearrangement links TRBV29-1 to TRBJ1-2, with D possibly being TRBD1 (6 bases). CDR3 size: 12 residues. Germline V lookup: CDR1 SQVTM, CDR2 ANQGSEA. Trimming took 6 bases from V and 0 from J, leaving 8 bases between them. CDR3 sequence reads: CSVTGPNYGYTF. CDR3 DNA: TGCAGCGTCACAGGGCCTAACTATGGCTACACCTTC.

The gene calls are TRBV19 and TRBJ1-1; D uncertain. V gave up 0 bases and J gave up 13 bases, with 27 bases separating them. Germline assignment: CDR1 LNHDA and CDR2 SQIVND (reference sequence). The CDR3 contains 17 residues. The CDR3 DNA sequence: TGTGCCAGTAGTATAGATCAATTACGGTCTAGAGGACTGAAGCTTTTCTTT. Translation: CASSIDQLRSRGLKLFF.